Detailed here is one TCR beta chain. Its antigen is not identified. The source of the sample is a study of T cells expressing NK-cell markers. Study-level findings and limits: There were a handful of donors in whom these clonotypes also led the CD3+CD56-NKG2C+ fraction.

This CDR3 has 15 residues. UMIs were included in TCR beta cDNA generated by 5'RACE template switching. TCRdb reprocessed the 5' RACE reads, keeping one entry per CDR3 protein, no DNA. The sample table includes 550,000 to 600,000 distinct CDR3 sequences. This clonotype was sampled from a man between 18 and 35 years old in good health. Sequenced material: blood T cells: a sorted CD56 or NKG2C T cell subset, CD4+ or CD8+ T cells, or bulk PBMC T cells (not recorded which). J is TRBJ2-3 and V is TRBV12-3 or TRBV12-4; the TRBD1 assignment by TCRdb is unverifiable without DNA. The CDR3: CASSFITGNTDTQYF.